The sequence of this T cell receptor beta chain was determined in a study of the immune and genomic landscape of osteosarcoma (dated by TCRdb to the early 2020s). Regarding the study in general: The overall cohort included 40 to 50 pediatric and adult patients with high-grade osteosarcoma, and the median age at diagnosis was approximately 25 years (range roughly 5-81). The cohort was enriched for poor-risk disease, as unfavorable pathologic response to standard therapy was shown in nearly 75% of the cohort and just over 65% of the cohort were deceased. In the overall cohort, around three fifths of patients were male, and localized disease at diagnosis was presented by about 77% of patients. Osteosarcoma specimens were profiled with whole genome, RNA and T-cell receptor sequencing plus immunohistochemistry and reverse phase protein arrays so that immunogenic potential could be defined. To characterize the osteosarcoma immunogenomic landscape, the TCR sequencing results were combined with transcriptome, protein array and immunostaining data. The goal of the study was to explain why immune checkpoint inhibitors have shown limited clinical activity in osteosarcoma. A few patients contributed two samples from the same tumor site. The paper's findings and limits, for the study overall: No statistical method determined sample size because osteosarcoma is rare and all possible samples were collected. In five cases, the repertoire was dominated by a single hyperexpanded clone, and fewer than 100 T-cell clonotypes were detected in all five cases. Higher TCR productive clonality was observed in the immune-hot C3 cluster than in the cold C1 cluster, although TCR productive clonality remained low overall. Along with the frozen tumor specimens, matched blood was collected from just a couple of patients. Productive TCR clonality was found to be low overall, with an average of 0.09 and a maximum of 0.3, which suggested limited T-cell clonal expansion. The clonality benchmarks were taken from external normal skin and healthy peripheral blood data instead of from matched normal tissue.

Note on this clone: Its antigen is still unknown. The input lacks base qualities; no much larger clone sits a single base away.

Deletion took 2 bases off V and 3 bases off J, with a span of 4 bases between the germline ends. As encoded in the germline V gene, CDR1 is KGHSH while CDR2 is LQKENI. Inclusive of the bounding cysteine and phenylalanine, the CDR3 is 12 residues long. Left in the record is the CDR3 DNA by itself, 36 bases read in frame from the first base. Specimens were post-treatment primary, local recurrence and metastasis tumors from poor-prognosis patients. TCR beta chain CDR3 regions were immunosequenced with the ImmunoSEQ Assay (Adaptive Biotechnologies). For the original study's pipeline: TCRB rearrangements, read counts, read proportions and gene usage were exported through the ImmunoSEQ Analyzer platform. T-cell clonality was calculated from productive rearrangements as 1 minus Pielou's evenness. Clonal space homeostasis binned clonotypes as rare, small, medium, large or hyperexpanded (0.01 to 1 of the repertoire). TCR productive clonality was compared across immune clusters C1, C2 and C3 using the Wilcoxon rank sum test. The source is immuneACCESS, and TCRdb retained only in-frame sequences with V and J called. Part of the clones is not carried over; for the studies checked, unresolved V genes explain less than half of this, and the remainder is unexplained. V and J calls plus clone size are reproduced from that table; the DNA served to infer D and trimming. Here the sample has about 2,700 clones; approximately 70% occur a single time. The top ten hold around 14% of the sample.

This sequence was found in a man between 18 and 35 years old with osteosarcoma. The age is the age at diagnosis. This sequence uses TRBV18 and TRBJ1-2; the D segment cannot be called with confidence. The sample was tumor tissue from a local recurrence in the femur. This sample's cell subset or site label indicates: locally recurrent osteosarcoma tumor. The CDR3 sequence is CASSPADYGYTF. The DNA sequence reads TGTGCCAGCTCACCAGCAGACTATGGCTACACCTTC.